These 7 T cell receptor beta chains were all obtained from the same sample, sequenced in a study of shared clonotypes between healthy human individuals. The table came from immunoSEQ multiplex PCR; TCRdb's copy has only in-frame clones and leaves some out. Among roughly 490,000 clones listed, 70% to 85% were seen once. The material sequenced was PBMCs. These receptors originate from a woman in her thirties or forties in good health. Some clones in this sample may be carry-over from other donors' samples.

The gene calls are TRBV7-2 and TRBJ2-5, with 10 bases that match TRBD1. The length of the CDR3 is 12 residues. After removal of 4 bases from V and 13 bases from J, the junction contained 6 bases not matched to a gene. Germline V gene lookup returns CDR1 SGHTA and CDR2 FQGNSA. The CDR3 nucleotides are TGTGCCAGCAGCTCCCCGGGACAGGGGCCGTACTTC. Translating it yields CASSSPGQGPYF.

DNA for the CDR3: TGCGCCAGCAGTGAGCATACTAGCGGGAGCCCCACAGATACGCAGTATTTT. Protein: CASSEHTSGSPTDTQYF. V gene TRBV10-1 combines with J gene TRBJ2-3, with 11 bases lining up with TRBD2. CDR1 is WNHNN and CDR2 is SYGVQD in the germline V gene (reference sequence). Unmatched junction bases numbered 6, after V lost 2 bases and J lost 2 bases. The CDR3 totals 17 residues.

Concerning this clone: This likely stems from a read error, as it lies one base from a far larger clone. The sample carries other DNA sequences with the same CDR3. This chain joins TRBV14 and TRBJ2-2; possibly TRBD2 for D (5 bases). This CDR3 has 14 amino acids. Germline loops: CDR1 SGHDN, CDR2 FVKESK. The CDR3 DNA sequence: TGTGCCAGCAGCCAAGTGTGGAGCACCGGGGAACTGTTTTTT. Residues: CASSQVWSTGELFF.

The J gene is TRBJ1-5, the V gene TRBV25-1, with a tentative D call TRBD1 (5 bases). The germline gives CDR1 MGHDK, CDR2 SYGVNS. This CDR3 has 15 residues. V was clipped by 3 bases and J by 7 bases, with 16 bases between them. The CDR3 is CASSEVGREGQPQHF. The CDR3 DNA follows: TGTGCCAGCAGTGAGGTTGGCAGGGAGGGACAGCCCCAGCATTTT.

The genes are TRBV7-8 and TRBJ2-7, with D possibly TRBD1 on 6 matching bases. The germline V gene has CDR1 SGHVS and CDR2 FQNEAQ. The CDR3 extends over 14 amino acids. Between the trimmed V and J ends, which lost 5 bases and 2 bases, there was a span of 13 bases. Here the CDR3 DNA reads TGTGCCAGCAGCCGACAGGTTCCAGCCTACGAGCAGTACTTC. It specifies CASSRQVPAYEQYF.

Here the CDR3 DNA reads TGTGCCAGCTCAGACTCCTTTGGGGGAAAACTGTTTTTT. This encodes CASSDSFGGKLFF. The chain recombines TRBV18 with TRBJ1-4; possibly TRBD1 for D (5 bases). The CDR3 runs to 13 residues. V was shortened by 5 bases and J by 10 bases, with 14 bases between the two germline ends. The V gene's germline CDR1 is KGHSH and CDR2 LQKENI. The variable domain in full, completed from reference TRBV18 and TRBJ1-4, reads NAGVMQNPRHLVRRRGQEARLRCSPMKGHSHVYWYRQLPEEGLKFMVYLQKENIIDESGMPKERFSAEFPKEGPSILRIQQVVRGDSAAYFCASSDSFGGKLFFGSGTQLSVL.

There are many counts of this clone. The chain links TRBV7-2 to TRBJ2-7; a possible D gene is TRBD2 (5 bases). CDR1 and CDR2 (germline): SGHTA, FQGNSA. CDR3 length: 15 residues. V was trimmed by 3 bases and J by 1 base, leaving 13 bases between them. CDR3 amino acids: CASSFDPTSSYEQYF. CDR3 nucleotides: TGTGCCAGCAGCTTCGACCCTACTAGTTCCTACGAGCAGTACTTC.